This T cell receptor beta chain was sequenced for a study of STAT5B mutations in CD4+ large granular lymphocyte leukemia. The table came from immunoSEQ multiplex PCR; TCRdb's copy has only in-frame clones and leaves some out. Of approximately 33,000 clones detected, more than 70% appear once; the ten largest clones hold about 0.91%. This clone was seen a handful of times. No antigen is known for it. The CDR3 is 15 amino acids. The germline CDR1 and CDR2 sequences are LNHDA and SQIVND (reference sequence). The junction had 8 bases not matched to a gene; V was cut back by 2 bases and J by 9 bases. Whole-study results and caveats: 8/27 top patient clones versus 2/35 control clones were TRBV06-family. Main leukemic clonotypes were patient-specific, but roughly 25% appeared at low frequency elsewhere.

The sample comprised CD4+ T cells from blood buffy coats. The V and J genes are TRBV19 and TRBJ1-5; TRBD1 agrees at 9 bases. The TCR was taken from a human donor in good health. The CDR3 DNA reads TGTGCCAGTAGTATACAGGGACAGGGCCCTTGGCCCCAGCATTTT. This codes for CASSIQGQGPWPQHF.